Presented here are 14 T cell receptor beta chains from one specimen sequenced in a study of cytomegalovirus exposure and HLA in healthy donors. 60 Vbeta and 13 Jbeta primers were used in PCR. The method was immunoSEQ multiplex PCR; TCRdb's version includes in-frame clones alone and lacks a portion of them. The record lists tens of thousands of clones, of which the ten most abundant hold 4.5%. Material: PBMCs. The receptors come from a woman aged 40-49 years in good health and CMV-seropositive.

This chain joins TRBV4-1 and TRBJ1-5, with no clear D. CDR1 MGHRA and CDR2 YSYEKL come from the germline V gene. This CDR3 spans 19 amino acids. The ends were cut back, 0 bases at V and 5 bases at J, with 23 bases in the middle. CDR3 residues: CASSQEWAVVAGSYQPQHF. CDR3 nucleotide sequence: TGCGCCAGCAGCCAAGAATGGGCGGTGGTAGCGGGATCTTATCAGCCCCAGCATTTT.

The chain has TRBV5-4 and TRBJ2-7; TRBD1 agrees at 9 bases. Germline V gives CDR1 SGHNT, CDR2 YYREEE (reference sequence). The CDR3 has 15 residues. With V trimmed by 4 bases and J by 3 bases, 8 bases remained unmatched. The CDR3 spells CASSSPGTGHYEQYF. The CDR3 DNA sequence: TGTGCCAGCAGCAGCCCGGGGACAGGGCACTACGAGCAGTACTTC. The full variable domain, rest sourced from reference TRBV5-4 and TRBJ2-7, is ETGVTQSPTHLIKTRGQQVTLRCSSQSGHNTVSWYQQALGQGPQFIFQYYREEENGRGNFPPRFSGLQFPNYSSELNVNALELDDSALYLCASSSPGTGHYEQYFGPGTRLTVT.

This chain links TRBV7-8 with TRBJ1-1, with TRBD1 identical over 11 bases. Unmatched junction bases numbered 3, after V lost 2 bases and J lost 4 bases. Germline V CDR1 and CDR2: SGHVS, FQNEAQ. The CDR3 has 15 residues. This CDR3 reads CASSLRGQGGTEAFF. The CDR3 region has the DNA TGTGCCAGCAGCTTAAGGGGACAGGGGGGCACTGAAGCTTTCTTT.

This sequence joins TRBV7-3 and TRBJ1-2; D gene unclear. The CDR3 spans 16 residues. CDR1 is SGHTA and CDR2 is FQGTGA in the germline V gene. The V end lost 6 bases, the J end lost 6 bases, and 23 bases lay between the germline ends. In DNA form, the CDR3 reads TGTGCCAGCAGTAGCCAACCCTGGGTGGGAGTTGATGGCTACACCTTC. This sequence encodes CASSSQPWVGVDGYTF.

V usage is TRBV30 and J usage is TRBJ1-4; 8 bases are a match to TRBD1. Germline V gives CDR1 GTSNPN, CDR2 SVGIG (reference sequence). This CDR3 region has 14 residues. V shed 4 bases, J shed 8 bases, and the junction held 9 bases outside the gene matches. The DNA of the CDR3 is TGTGCCTGGACCAGTAAGAGACAGGGGGAAAAACTGTTTTTT. Translating gives CAWTSKRQGEKLFF.

The rearrangement links TRBV30 to TRBJ1-2, with 7 bases that match TRBD1. The CDR3 sequence is 13 residues long. Unmatched junction bases numbered 5, after V lost 0 bases and J lost 7 bases. Per germline, CDR1 GTSNPN and CDR2 SVGIG (reference sequence). CDR3 loop: CAWSVGGQVGYTF. DNA of the CDR3: TGTGCCTGGAGTGTAGGGGGCCAGGTTGGCTACACCTTC.

CDR3 sequence: CASSGGTSGAYEQYF. As DNA, the CDR3 is TGTGCCAGCAGCGGGGGGACTAGCGGTGCCTACGAGCAGTACTTC. The chain joins TRBV13 to TRBJ2-7, with 11 bases lining up with TRBD2. CDR3 length: 15 amino acids. V gave up 5 bases and J gave up 2 bases; unmatched junction bases: 5. Per the germline V gene, CDR1 is PRHDT and CDR2 is FYEKMQ (reference sequence). The variable domain in full, completed from reference TRBV13 and TRBJ2-7, reads AAGVIQSPRHLIKEKRETATLKCYPIPRHDTVYWYQQGPGQDPQFLISFYEKMQSDKGSIPDRFSAQQFSDYHSELNMSSLELGDSALYFCASSGGTSGAYEQYFGPGTRLTVT.

CDR3 sequence reads: CASSLEGHGYTF. The CDR3 DNA reads as TGTGCCAGCAGCTTAGAGGGGCATGGCTACACCTTC. V gene TRBV7-9 combines with J gene TRBJ1-2; possible D gene TRBD1, 5 bases. The germline V gene has CDR1 SEHNR and CDR2 FQNEAQ (reference sequence). The V end lost 1 base, the J end lost 6 bases, and 6 bases lay between the germline ends. The CDR3 is made up of 12 amino acids.

The chain has TRBV6-6 and TRBJ2-7; D call uncertain. Germline CDR1 is MNHNY and CDR2 is SVGAGI (reference sequence). The ends were cut back, 8 bases at V and 9 bases at J, with 14 bases in the middle. This CDR3 has 11 residues. The CDR3 DNA reads as TGTGCCAGCGGCTCAAACCTCTGGCAGTACTTC. Translated: CASGSNLWQYF.

On this clone: Germline and junction disagree at one end, which may indicate a read error. The chain couples TRBV5-1 to TRBJ2-5; D remains ambiguous. This CDR3 is built from 13 residues. Germline assignment: CDR1 SGHRS and CDR2 YFSETQ. In nucleotides, the CDR3 is TGCGCCAGCAGCTTCGGTGTCGAAGAGAACCAGTACTTC. Translation gives CASSFGVEENQYF. Supplemented by reference TRBV5-1 and TRBJ2-5, the full variable domain reads KAGVTQTPRYLIKTRGQQVTLSCSPISGHRSVSWYQQTPGQGLQFLFEYFSETQRNKGNFPGRFSGRQFSNSRSEMNVSTLELGDSALYLCASSFGVEENQYFGPGTRLLVL.

The rearrangement uses TRBV28 and TRBJ1-1, with D perhaps TRBD1 (5 bases). This CDR3 comprises 13 residues. V lost 5 bases and J 3 bases, leaving 10 bases between the germline ends. Germline loops: CDR1 MDHEN, CDR2 SYDVKM. This chain's CDR3 is CASSRGGDTEAFF. CDR3 coding DNA: TGTGCCAGCAGTCGGGGGGGAGACACTGAAGCTTTCTTT. Together with reference TRBV28 and TRBJ1-1, the CDR3 gives the full variable domain: DVKVTQSSRYLVKRTGEKVFLECVQDMDHENMFWYRQDPGLGLRLIYFSYDVKMKEKGDIPEGYSVSREKKERFSLILESASTNQTSMYLCASSRGGDTEAFFGQGTRLTVV.

The V call is TRBV30, the J call TRBJ2-3; D gene ambiguous. The CDR3 extends over 12 amino acids. V lost 2 bases to trimming and J lost 11 bases, with 14 bases between them. Germline lookup yields CDR1 GTSNPN and CDR2 SVGIG (reference sequence). CDR3 nucleotides: TGTGCCTGGAGTTTGGATCTAGTTCGGCAGTATTTT. Residues: CAWSLDLVRQYF.

V gene TRBV10-1 combines with J gene TRBJ2-3; D not resolved. This CDR3 spans 13 amino acids. V lost 3 bases and J lost 5, with 9 bases in between. Per the germline V gene, CDR1 is WNHNN and CDR2 is SYGVQD (reference sequence). The CDR3 spells CASSDPPGDTQYF. CDR3 in DNA: TGCGCCAGCAGTGACCCCCCCGGAGATACGCAGTATTTT.

The V gene is TRBV29-1, the J gene TRBJ1-2; D gene ambiguous. V was clipped by 4 bases and J by 0 bases, with 15 bases between them. Germline V gene sequence: CDR1 SQVTM, CDR2 ANQGSEA. CDR3 size: 15 residues. The CDR3, as DNA: TGCAGCGTTGTTGGCCACCCCCGGGCTAACTATGGCTACACCTTC. Its translation: CSVVGHPRANYGYTF.